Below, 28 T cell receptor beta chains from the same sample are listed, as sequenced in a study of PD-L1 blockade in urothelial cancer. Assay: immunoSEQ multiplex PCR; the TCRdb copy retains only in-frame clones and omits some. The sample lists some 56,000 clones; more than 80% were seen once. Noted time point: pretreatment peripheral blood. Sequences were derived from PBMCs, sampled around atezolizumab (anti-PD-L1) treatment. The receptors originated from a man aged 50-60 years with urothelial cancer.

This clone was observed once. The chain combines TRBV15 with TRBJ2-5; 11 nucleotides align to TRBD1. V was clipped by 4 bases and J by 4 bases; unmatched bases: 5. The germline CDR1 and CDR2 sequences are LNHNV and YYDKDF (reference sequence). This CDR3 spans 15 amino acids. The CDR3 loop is CATSTHGQGAETQYF. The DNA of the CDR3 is TGTGCCACCAGCACCCATGGACAGGGGGCAGAGACCCAGTACTTC. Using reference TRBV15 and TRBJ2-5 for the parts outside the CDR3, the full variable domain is DAMVIQNPRYQVTQFGKPVTLSCSQTLNHNVMYWYQQKSSQAPKLLFHYYDKDFNNEADTPDNFQSRRPNTSFCFLDIRSPGLGDTAMYLCATSTHGQGAETQYFGPGTRLLVL.

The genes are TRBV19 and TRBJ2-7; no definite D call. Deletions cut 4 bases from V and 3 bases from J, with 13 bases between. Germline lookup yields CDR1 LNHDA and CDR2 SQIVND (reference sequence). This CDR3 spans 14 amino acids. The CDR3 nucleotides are TGTGCCAGTAGTAGAGACCCGGTGAACTACGAGCAGTACTTC. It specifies CASSRDPVNYEQYF.

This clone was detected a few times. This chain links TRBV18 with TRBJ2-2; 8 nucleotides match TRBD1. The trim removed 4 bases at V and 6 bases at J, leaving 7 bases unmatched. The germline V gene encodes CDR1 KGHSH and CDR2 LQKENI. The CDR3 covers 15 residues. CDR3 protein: CASSRDRGKAGELFF. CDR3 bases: TGTGCCAGCTCACGCGACAGGGGAAAAGCCGGGGAGCTGTTTTTT.

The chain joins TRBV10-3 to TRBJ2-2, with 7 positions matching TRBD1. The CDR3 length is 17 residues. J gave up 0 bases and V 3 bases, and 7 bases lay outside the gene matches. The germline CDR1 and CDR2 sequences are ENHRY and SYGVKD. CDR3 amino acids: CAISDQGELANTGELFF. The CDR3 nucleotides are TGTGCCATCAGTGACCAGGGGGAACTGGCGAACACCGGGGAGCTGTTTTTT.

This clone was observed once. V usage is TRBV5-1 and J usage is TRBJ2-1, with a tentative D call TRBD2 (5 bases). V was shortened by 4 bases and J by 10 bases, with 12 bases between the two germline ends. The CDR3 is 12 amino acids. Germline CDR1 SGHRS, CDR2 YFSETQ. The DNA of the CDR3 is TGCGCCAGCAGCAGGACTCTGACCGAGCAGTTCTTC. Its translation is CASSRTLTEQFF.

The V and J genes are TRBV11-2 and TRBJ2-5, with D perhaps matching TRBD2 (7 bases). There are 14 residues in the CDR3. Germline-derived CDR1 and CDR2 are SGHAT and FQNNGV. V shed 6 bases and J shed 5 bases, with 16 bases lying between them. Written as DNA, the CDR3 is TGTGCCAGCAGTGGGGAGGGGGGTTTTGAGACCCAGTACTTC. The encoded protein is CASSGEGGFETQYF.

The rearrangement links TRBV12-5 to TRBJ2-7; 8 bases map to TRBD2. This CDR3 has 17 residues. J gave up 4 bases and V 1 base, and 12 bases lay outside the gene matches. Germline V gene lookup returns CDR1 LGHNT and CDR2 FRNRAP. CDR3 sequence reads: CASGLGSGSGNGYEQYF. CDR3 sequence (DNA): TGTGCTAGTGGTTTGGGTAGCGGTAGCGGGAATGGGTACGAGCAGTACTTC. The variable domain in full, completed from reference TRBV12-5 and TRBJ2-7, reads DARVTQTPRHKVTEMGQEVTMRCQPILGHNTVFWYRQTMMQGLELLAYFRNRAPLDDSGMPKDRFSAEMPDATLATLKIQPSEPRDSAVYFCASGLGSGSGNGYEQYFGPGTRLTVT.

The CDR3, as DNA: TGTGCCAGCAGCCTCGGGATCCTTCGCAATGAGCAGTTCTTC. This sequence encodes CASSLGILRNEQFF. V gene TRBV7-9 combines with J gene TRBJ2-1, with D maybe TRBD2 (5 bases). Trimming pared 5 bases from V and 6 bases from J, leaving 14 bases between. CDR3 length equals 14 residues. Germline-derived CDR1 and CDR2 are SEHNR and FQNEAQ (reference sequence).

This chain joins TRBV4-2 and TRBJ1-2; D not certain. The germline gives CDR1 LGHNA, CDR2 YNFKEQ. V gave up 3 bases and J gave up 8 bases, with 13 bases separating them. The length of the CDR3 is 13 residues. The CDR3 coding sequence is TGTGCCAGCAGCCACACACGGGAGGGCGGCTACACCTTC. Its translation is CASSHTREGGYTF.

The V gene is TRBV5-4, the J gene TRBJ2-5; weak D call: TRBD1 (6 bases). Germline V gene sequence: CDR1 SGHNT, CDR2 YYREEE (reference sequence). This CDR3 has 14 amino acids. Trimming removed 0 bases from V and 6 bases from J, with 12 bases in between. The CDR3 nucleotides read TGTGCCAGCAGCTTGGCAGGGGTGCAAAAGACCCAGTACTTC. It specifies CASSLAGVQKTQYF. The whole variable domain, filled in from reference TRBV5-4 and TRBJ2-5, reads ETGVTQSPTHLIKTRGQQVTLRCSSQSGHNTVSWYQQALGQGPQFIFQYYREEENGRGNFPPRFSGLQFPNYSSELNVNALELDDSALYLCASSLAGVQKTQYFGPGTRLLVL.

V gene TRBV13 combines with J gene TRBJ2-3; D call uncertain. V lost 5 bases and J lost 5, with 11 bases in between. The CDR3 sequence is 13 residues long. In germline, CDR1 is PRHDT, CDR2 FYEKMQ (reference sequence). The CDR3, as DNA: TGTGCCAGCAGCCACGGGTCCGAAGATACGCAGTATTTT. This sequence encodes CASSHGSEDTQYF. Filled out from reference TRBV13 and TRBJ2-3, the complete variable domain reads AAGVIQSPRHLIKEKRETATLKCYPIPRHDTVYWYQQGPGQDPQFLISFYEKMQSDKGSIPDRFSAQQFSDYHSELNMSSLELGDSALYFCASSHGSEDTQYFGPGTRLTVL.

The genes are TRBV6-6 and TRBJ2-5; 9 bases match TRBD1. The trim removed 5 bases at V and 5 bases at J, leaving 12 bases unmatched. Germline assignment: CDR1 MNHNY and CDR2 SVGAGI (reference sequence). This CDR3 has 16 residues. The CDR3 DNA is TGTGCCAGCAGTCCCCCCGGACAGGGGCGCTCGGAGACCCAGTACTTC. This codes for CASSPPGQGRSETQYF.

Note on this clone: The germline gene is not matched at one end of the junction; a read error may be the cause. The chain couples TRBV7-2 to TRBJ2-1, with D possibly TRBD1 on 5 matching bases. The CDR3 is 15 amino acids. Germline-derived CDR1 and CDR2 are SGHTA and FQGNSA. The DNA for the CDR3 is TGTGCCAGCACCTTAGGACAATTCCTTTACAATGAGCAGTTCTTC. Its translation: CASTLGQFLYNEQFF.

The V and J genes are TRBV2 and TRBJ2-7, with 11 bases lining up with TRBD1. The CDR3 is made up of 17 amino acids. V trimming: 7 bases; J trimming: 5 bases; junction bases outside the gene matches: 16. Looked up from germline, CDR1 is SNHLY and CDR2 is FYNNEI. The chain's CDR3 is CASNEDPGTGGIDEQYF. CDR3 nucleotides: TGTGCCAGCAACGAAGACCCCGGGACAGGGGGTATTGACGAGCAGTACTTC.

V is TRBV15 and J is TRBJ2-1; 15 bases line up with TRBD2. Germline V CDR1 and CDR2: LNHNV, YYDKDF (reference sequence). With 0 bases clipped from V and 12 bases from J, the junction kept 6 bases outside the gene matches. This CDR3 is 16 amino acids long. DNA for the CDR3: TGTGCCACCAGCAGAGATCATCCGGGACTAGCGGGAGGGCAGTTCTTC. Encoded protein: CATSRDHPGLAGGQFF.

The CDR3 is CASSPHGLQSTDTQYF. The DNA of the CDR3 is TGTGCCAGCAGTCCCCACGGACTCCAGAGCACAGATACGCAGTATTTT. The V gene is TRBV7-3, the J gene TRBJ2-3, with D possibly TRBD2 on 5 matching bases. V lost 6 bases to trimming and J lost 0 bases, with 16 bases between them. This CDR3 contains 16 residues. CDR1 SGHTA and CDR2 FQGTGA come from the germline V gene.

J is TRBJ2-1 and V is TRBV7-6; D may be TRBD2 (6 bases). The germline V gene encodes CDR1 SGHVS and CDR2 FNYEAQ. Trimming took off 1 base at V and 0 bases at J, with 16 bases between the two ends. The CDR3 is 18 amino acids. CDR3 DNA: TGTGCCAGCAGCTTAGTCGGAGGGGCCGGACTCTCCTACAATGAGCAGTTCTTC. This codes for CASSLVGGAGLSYNEQFF.

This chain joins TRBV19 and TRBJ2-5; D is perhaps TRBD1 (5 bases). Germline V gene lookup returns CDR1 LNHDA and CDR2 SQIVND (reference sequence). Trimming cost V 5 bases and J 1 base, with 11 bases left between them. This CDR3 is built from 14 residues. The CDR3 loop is CASSLNGAQETQYF. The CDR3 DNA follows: TGTGCCAGTAGTTTAAATGGGGCCCAAGAGACCCAGTACTTC.

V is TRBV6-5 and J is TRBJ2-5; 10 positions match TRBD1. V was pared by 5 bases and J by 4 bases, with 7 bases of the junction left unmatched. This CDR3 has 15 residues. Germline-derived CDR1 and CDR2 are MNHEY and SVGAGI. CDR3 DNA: TGTGCCAGCAGTAGAGACAGGGGGCAGGGAGAGACCCAGTACTTC. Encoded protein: CASSRDRGQGETQYF.

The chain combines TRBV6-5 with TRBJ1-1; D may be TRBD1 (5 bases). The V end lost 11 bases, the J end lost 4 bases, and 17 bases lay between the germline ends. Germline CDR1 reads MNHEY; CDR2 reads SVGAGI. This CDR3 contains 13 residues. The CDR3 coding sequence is TGTGCCTCCCACGGCAGGGTAGGCACTGAAGCTTTCTTT. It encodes CASHGRVGTEAFF.

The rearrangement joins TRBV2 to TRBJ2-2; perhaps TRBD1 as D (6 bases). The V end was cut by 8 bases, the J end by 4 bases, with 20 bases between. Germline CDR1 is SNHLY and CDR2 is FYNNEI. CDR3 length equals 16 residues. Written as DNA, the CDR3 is TGTGCCAGCCGTAGGGAAAACACAGGGACCACCGGGGAGCTGTTTTTT. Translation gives CASRRENTGTTGELFF.

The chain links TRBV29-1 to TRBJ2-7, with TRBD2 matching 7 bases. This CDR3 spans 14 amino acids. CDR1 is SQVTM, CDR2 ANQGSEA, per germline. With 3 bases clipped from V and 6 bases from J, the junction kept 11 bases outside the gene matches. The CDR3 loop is CSVEGGEGPSEQYF. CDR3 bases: TGCAGCGTTGAGGGGGGGGAGGGCCCCTCCGAGCAGTACTTC.

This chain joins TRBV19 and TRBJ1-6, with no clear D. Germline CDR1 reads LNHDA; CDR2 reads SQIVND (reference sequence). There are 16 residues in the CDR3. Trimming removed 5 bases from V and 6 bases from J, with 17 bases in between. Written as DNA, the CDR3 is TGTGCCAGTAGTGGCCAGAAAATGCCTGCTAATTCACCCCTCCACTTT. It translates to CASSGQKMPANSPLHF.

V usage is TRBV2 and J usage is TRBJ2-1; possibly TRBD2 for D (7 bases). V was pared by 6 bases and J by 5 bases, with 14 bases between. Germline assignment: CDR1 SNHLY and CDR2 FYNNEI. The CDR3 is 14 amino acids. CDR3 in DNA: TGTGCCAGCAGGGAGGGGGGGGTTCACAATGAGCAGTTCTTC. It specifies CASREGGVHNEQFF. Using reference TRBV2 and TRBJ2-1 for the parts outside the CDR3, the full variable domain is EPEVTQTPSHQVTQMGQEVILRCVPISNHLYFYWYRQILGQKVEFLVSFYNNEISEKSEIFDDQFSVERPDGSNFTLKIRSTKLEDSAMYFCASREGGVHNEQFFGPGTRLTVL.

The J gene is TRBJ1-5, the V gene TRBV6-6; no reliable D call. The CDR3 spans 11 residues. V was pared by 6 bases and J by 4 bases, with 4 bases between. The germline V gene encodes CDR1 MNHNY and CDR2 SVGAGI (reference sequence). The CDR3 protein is CASSKNQPQHF. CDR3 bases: TGTGCCAGCAGCAAAAATCAGCCCCAGCATTTT.

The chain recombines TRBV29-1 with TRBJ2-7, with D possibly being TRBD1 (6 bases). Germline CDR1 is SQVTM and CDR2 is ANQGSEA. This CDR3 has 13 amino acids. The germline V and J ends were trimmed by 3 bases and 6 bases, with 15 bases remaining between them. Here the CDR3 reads CSVEGQGTLEQYF. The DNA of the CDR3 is TGCAGCGTTGAGGGGCAGGGGACCCTCGAGCAGTACTTC.

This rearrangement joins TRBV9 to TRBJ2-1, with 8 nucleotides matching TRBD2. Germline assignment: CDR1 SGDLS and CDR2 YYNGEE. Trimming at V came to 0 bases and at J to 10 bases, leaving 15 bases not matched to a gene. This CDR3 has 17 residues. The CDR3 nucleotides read TGTGCCAGCAGCGTAGAAATAAGGACGGGAGGGCCTGACGAGCAGTTCTTC. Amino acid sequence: CASSVEIRTGGPDEQFF.

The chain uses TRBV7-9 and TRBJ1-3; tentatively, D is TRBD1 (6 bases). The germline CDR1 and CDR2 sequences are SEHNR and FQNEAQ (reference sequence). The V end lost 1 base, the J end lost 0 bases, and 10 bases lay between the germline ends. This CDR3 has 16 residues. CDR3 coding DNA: TGTGCCAGCAGCTTAGGTTCAGGGGTCTCTGGAAACACCATATATTTT. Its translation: CASSLGSGVSGNTIYF. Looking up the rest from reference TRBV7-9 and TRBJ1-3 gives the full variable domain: DTGVSQNPRHKITKRGQNVTFRCDPISEHNRLYWYRQTLGQGPEFLTYFQNEAQLEKSRLLSDRFSAERPKGSFSTLEIQRTEQGDSAMYLCASSLGSGVSGNTIYFGEGSWLTVV.